Included here is one TCR beta chain sequence, with context. What it binds is not known. The data were taken from a study of T-cell memory formation after mild COVID-19. Each CDR3 protein gets one entry after TCRdb re-called the 5' RACE reads with MiXCR. Altogether fewer than 700,000 distinct CDR3 sequences are present, over 15% being singletons, with the ten largest covering 12%. The CDR3 totals 14 residues. Trimming stripped 10 bases from V and 4 bases from J, with 18 bases between. Broader study findings: A second wave expanding day 15 to 37 was CD4+-biased; contracting clones were balanced. Nothing confirmed that second-wave clones peaking on day 37 were specific for SARS-CoV-2. Contracting CD4+ clones lay largely in CM and EM, with CD8+ ones residing in EMRA. Pre-infection memory showed some responding clones, and this suggested that cross-reactive memory joined.

The chain is built from TRBV12-3 or TRBV12-4 and TRBJ2-3; perhaps D is TRBD1 or TRBD2 (6 bases each). Source material: PBMCs or a T cell subset sorted from them (not recorded which). The sequence was obtained from an adult woman who had mild COVID-19 (a few samples of this study predate the infection). Cell type and time point are not known. This CDR3 reads CATRGLPSPDTQYF. CDR3 coding DNA: TGTGCCACCCGGGGGCTCCCCTCCCCAGATACGCAGTATTTT.